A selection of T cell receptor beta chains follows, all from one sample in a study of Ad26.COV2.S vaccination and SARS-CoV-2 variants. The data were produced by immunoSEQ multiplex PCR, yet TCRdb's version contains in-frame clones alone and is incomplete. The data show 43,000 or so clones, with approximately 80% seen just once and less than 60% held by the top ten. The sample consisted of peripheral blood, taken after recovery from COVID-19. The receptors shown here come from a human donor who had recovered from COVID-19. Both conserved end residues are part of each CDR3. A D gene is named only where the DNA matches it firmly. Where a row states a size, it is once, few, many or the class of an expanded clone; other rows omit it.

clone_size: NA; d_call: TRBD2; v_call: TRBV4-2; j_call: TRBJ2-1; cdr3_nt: TGTGCCAGCAGCCCATCCGGACTAGCGGGGGGGTACAATGAGCAGTTCTTC; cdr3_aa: CASSPSGLAGGYNEQFF
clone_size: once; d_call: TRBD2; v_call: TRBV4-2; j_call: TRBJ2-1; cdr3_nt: TGTGCCAGCAGCCAAGAAACCAGCGGGGTCTACAATGAGCAGTTCTTC; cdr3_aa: CASSQETSGVYNEQFF
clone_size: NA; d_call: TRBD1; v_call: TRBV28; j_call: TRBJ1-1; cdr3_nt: TGTGCCAGCAGATCGACAGGGCGGGAAGCTTTCTTT; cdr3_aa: CASRSTGREAFF
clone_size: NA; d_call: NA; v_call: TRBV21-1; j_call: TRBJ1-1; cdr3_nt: TGTGCCAGCAGCCGCCGGGACAGGCTAAACCTTGAAGCTTTCTTT; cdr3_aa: CASSRRDRLNLEAFF
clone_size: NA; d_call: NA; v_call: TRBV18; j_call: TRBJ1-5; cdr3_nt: TGTGCCAGCTCACTAGCCGCTCCTGACGGATATAGCAATCAGCCCCAGCATTTT; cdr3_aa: CASSLAAPDGYSNQPQHF
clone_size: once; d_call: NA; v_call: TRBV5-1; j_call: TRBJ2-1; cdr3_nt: TGCGCCAGCAGCCCTGGACATCTAAGCTCCTACAATGAGCAGTTCTTC; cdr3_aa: CASSPGHLSSYNEQFF
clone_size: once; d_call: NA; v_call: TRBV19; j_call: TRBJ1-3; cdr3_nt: TGTGCCAGCTCGGACAGATTGGTCTCTGGAAACACCATATATTTT; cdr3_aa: CASSDRLVSGNTIYF
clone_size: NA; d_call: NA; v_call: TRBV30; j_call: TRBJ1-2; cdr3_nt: TGTGCCTGGATTACGCAGGGGAACTATGGCTACACCTTC; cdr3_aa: CAWITQGNYGYTF
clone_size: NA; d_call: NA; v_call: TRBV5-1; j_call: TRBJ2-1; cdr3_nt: TGCGCCAGCAATTCCGGACAAAGGCGCAATGAGCAGTTCTTC; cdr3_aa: CASNSGQRRNEQFF
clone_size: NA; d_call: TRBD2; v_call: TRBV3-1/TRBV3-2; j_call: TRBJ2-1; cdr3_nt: TGTGCCAGCTTGAATAGCGGGAGTACCTACAATGAGCAGTTCTTC; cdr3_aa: CASLNSGSTYNEQFF
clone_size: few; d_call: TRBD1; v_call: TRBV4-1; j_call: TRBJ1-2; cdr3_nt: TGCGCCAGCAGCCAAGCGACAGGGTGGAGCTACACCTTC; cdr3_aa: CASSQATGWSYTF
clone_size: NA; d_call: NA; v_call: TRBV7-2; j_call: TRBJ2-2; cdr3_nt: TGTGCCAGCAGCTCGCAAGGGGCCAACACCGGGGAGCTGTTTTTT; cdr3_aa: CASSSQGANTGELFF
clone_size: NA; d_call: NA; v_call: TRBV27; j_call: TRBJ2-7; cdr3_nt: TGTGCCAGCAGGGAATTCAGGGAGTCCTACGAGCAGTACTTC; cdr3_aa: CASREFRESYEQYF
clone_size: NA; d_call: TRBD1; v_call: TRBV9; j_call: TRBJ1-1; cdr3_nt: TGTGCCAGCTCCCAGGGGGCGAAGCCCGACACTGAAGCTTTCTTT; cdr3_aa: CASSQGAKPDTEAFF
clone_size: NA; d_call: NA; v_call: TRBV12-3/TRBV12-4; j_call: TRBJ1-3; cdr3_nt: TGTGCCAGCAGTTTACCCGGAAACACCATATATTTT; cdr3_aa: CASSLPGNTIYF
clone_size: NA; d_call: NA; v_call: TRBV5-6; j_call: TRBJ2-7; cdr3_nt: TGTGCCAGCAGCTTATACTCCTACGAGCAGTACTTC; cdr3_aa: CASSLYSYEQYF
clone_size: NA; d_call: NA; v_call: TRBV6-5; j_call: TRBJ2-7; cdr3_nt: TGTGCCAGCAGTCCAGACACCTACGAGCAGTACTTC; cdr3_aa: CASSPDTYEQYF
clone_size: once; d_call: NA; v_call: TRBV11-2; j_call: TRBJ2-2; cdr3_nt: TGTGCCAGCAGCTTAGCGACAGGCTCTGTCGGGGAGCTGTTTTTT; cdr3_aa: CASSLATGSVGELFF
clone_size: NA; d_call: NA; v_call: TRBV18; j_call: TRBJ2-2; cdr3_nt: TGTGCCAGCTCCTCCTACACCGGGGAGCTGTTTTTT; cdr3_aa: CASSSYTGELFF
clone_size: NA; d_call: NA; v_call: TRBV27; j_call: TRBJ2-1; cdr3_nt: TGTGCCAGCAGTATAGGGGGGGAGGCAGCGAATGAGCAGTTCTTC; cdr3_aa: CASSIGGEAANEQFF
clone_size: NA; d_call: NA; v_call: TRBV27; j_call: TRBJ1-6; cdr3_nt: TGTGCCAGCAGGCCCTTGTGGTCAGGGCCGGAGGATAATTCACCCCTCCACTTT; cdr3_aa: CASRPLWSGPEDNSPLHF
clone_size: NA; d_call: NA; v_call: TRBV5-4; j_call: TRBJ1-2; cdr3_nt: TGTGCCAGCAGCTTGGCCGGGACGGTCAACTATGGCTACACCTTC; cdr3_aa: CASSLAGTVNYGYTF
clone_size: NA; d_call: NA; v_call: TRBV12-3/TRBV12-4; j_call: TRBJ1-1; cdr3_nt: TGTGCCAGCAGTCCGGGGGGGACTGAAGCTTTCTTT; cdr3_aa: CASSPGGTEAFF
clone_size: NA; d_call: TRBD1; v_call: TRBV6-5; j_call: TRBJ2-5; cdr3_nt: TGTGCCGGGGGGGACAGGGCGCAAGAGACCCAGTACTTC; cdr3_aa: CAGGDRAQETQYF
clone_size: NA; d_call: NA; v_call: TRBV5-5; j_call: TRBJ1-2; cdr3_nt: TGTGCCAGCAGCTTGAACGGAAGGAGCTACACCTTC; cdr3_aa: CASSLNGRSYTF
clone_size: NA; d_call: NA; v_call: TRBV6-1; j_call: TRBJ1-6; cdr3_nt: TGTGCCAGCAGTTATCACCCGGTTGAGGCCCTCCACTTT; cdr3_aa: CASSYHPVEALHF
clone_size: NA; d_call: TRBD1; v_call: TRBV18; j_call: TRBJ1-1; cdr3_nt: TGTGCCAGCTCACCATTACCGGGACAGGGAGACACTGAAGCTTTCTTT; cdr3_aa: CASSPLPGQGDTEAFF
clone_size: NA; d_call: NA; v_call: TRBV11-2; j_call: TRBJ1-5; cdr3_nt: TGTGCCAGCAGCTTCAGTTTCAATCAGCCCCAGCATTTT; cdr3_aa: CASSFSFNQPQHF
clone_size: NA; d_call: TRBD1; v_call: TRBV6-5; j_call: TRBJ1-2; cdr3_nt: TGTGCCAGCACCCGAGCCCGACAGGGGGCGAGTGGCTACACCTTC; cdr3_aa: CASTRARQGASGYTF